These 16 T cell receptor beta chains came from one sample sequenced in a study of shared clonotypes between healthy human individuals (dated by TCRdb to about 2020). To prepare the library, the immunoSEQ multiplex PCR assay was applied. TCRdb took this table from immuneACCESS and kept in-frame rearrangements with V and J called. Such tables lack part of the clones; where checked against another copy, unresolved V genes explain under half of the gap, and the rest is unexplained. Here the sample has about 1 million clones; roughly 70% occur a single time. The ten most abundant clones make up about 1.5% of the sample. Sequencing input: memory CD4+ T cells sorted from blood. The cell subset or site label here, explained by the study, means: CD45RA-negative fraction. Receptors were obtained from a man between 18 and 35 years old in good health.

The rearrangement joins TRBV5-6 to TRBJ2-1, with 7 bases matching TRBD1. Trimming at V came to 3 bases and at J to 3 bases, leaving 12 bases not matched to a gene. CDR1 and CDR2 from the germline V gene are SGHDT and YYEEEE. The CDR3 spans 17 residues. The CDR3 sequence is CASSSDPTGNIYNEQFF. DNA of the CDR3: TGTGCCAGCAGCTCGGACCCGACAGGGAATATCTACAATGAGCAGTTCTTC.

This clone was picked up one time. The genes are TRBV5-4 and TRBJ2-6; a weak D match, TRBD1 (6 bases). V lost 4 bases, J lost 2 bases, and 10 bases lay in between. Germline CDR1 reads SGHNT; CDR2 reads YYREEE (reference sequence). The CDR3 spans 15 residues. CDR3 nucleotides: TGTGCCAGCAGCACGGGACAAGCTGGGGCCAACGTCCTGACTTTC. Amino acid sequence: CASSTGQAGANVLTF.

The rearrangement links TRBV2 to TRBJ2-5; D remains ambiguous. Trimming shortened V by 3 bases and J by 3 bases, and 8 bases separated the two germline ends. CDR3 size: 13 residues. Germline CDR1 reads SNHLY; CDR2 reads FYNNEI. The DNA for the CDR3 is TGTGCCAGCAGTGACTGGAGAGAAGAGACCCAGTACTTC. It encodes CASSDWREETQYF. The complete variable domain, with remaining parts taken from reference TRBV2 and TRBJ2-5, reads EPEVTQTPSHQVTQMGQEVILRCVPISNHLYFYWYRQILGQKVEFLVSFYNNEISEKSEIFDDQFSVERPDGSNFTLKIRSTKLEDSAMYFCASSDWREETQYFGPGTRLLVL.

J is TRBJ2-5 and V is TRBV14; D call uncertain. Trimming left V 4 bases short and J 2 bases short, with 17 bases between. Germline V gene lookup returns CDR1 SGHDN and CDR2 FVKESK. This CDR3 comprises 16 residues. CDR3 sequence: CASSLSRALGQETQYF. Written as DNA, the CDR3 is TGTGCCAGCAGCCTATCCCGGGCACTCGGACAAGAGACCCAGTACTTC.

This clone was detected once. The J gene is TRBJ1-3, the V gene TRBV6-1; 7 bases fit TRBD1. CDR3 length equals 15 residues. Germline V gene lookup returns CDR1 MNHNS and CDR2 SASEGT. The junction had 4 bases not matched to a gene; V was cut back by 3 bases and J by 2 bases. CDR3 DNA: TGTGCCAGCAGTGATTTCACAGGGGCTGGAAACACCATATATTTT. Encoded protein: CASSDFTGAGNTIYF.

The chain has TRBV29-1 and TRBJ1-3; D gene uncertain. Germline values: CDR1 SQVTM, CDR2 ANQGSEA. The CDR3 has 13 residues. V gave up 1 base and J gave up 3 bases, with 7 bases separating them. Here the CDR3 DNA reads TGCAGCGTTGAAGTGGGCAGTGGAAACACCATATATTTT. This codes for CSVEVGSGNTIYF.

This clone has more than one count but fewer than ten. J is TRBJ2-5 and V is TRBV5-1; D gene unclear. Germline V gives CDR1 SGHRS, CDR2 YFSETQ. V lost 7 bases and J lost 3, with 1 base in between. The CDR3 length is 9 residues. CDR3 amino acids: CASEETQYF. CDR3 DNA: TGCGCCAGCGAAGAGACCCAGTACTTC.

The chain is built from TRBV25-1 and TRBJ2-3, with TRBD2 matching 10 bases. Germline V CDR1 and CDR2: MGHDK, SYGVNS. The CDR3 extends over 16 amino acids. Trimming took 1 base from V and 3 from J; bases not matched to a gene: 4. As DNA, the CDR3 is TGTGCCAGCAGTGAATCGAGCGGGAGGGCAACAGATACGCAGTATTTT. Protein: CASSESSGRATDTQYF.

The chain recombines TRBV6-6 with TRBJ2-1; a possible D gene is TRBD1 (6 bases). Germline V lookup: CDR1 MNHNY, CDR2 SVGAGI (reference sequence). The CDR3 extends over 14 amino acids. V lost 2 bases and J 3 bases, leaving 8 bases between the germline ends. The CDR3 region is CASSYEGVYNEQFF. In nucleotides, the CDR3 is TGTGCCAGCAGTTACGAGGGGGTCTACAATGAGCAGTTCTTC.

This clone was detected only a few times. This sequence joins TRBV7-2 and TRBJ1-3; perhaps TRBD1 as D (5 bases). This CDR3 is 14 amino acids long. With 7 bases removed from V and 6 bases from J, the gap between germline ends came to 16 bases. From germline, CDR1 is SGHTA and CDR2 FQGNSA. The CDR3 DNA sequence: TGTGCCAGCACCCGACCAGGGTGGGAAAACACCATATATTTT. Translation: CASTRPGWENTIYF.

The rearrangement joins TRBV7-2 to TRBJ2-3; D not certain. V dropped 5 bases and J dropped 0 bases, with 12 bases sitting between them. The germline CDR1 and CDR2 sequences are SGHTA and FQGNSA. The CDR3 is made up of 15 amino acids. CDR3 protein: CASSPLGPSTDTQYF. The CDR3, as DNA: TGTGCCAGCAGCCCCCTGGGCCCTAGCACAGATACGCAGTATTTT.

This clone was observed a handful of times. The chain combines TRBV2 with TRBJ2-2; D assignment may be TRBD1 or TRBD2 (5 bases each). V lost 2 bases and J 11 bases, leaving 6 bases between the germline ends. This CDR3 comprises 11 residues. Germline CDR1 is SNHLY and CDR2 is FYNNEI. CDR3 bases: TGTGCCAGCAGTGAACGGGACGAGCTGTTTTTT. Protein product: CASSERDELFF.

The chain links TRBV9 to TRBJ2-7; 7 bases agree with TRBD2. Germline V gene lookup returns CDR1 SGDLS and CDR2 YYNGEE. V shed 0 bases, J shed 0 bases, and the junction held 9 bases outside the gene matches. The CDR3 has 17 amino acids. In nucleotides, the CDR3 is TGTGCCAGCAGCGTAGGCCCTAGCGGCTGGAGCTCCTACGAGCAGTACTTC. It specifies CASSVGPSGWSSYEQYF. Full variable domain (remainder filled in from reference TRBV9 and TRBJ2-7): DSGVTQTPKHLITATGQRVTLRCSPRSGDLSVYWYQQSLDQGLQFLIQYYNGEERAKGNILERFSAQQFPDLHSELNLSSLELGDSALYFCASSVGPSGWSSYEQYFGPGTRLTVT.

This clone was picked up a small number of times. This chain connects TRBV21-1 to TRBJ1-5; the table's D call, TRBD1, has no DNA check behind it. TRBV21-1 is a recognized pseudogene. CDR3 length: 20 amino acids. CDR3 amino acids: CASSRLPGQGRGLSNQPQHF. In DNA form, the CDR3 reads TGTGCCAGCAGCAGATTGCCAGGGCAGGGGAGAGGCTTGAGCAATCAGCCCCAGCATTTT.

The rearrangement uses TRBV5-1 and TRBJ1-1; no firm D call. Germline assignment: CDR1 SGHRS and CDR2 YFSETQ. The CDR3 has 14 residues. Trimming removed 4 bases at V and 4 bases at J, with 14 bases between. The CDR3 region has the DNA TGCGCCAGCAGCCCAAATTTATCGGGCACTGAAGCTTTCTTT. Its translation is CASSPNLSGTEAFF.

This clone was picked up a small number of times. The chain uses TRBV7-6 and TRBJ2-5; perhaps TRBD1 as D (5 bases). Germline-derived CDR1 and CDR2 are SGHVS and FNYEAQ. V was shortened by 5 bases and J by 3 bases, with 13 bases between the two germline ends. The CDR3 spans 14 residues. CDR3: CASSAGAAKETQYF. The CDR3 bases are TGTGCCAGCAGCGCTGGGGCAGCAAAAGAGACCCAGTACTTC.